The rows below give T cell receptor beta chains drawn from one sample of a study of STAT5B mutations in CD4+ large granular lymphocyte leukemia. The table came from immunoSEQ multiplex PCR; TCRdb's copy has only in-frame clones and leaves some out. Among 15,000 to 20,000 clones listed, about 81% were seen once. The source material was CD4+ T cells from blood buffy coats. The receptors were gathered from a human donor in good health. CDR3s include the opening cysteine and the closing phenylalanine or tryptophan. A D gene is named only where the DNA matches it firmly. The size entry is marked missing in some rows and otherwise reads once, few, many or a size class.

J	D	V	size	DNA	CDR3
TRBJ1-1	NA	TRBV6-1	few	TGTGCCAGCAGTGAATCGGTCCTCTGGAACACTGAAGCTTTCTTT	CASSESVLWNTEAFF
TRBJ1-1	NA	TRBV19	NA	TGTGCCAGTAGTAACCAGGGCAGGGGGAACACTGAAGCTTTCTTT	CASSNQGRGNTEAFF
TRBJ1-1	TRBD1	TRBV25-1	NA	TGTGCCAGCACAGGGACAGGGCGGAACACTGAAGCTTTCTTT	CASTGTGRNTEAFF
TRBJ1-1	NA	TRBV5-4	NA	TGTGCCAGCAGCTTCGGGGGGCTAAACTTGAACACTGAAGCTTTCTTT	CASSFGGLNLNTEAFF
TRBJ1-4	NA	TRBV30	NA	TGTGCCTGGAGTGGACAGATTGAAAAACTGTTTTTT	CAWSGQIEKLFF
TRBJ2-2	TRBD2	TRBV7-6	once	TGTGCCAGCAGTACAGCGGGAGGGCCTAACGGGGAGCTGTTTTTT	CASSTAGGPNGELFF
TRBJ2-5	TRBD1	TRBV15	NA	TGTGCCACCAGCAACCCTAGACAGGGAGAGACCCAGTACTTC	CATSNPRQGETQYF
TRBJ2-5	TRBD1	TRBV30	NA	TGTGCCTGGAGTGGACAGGGGGGAGAGACCCAGTACTTC	CAWSGQGGETQYF
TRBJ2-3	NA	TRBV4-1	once	TGCGCCAGCAGCCAGCCGGGACTCCGCACAGATACGCAGTATTTT	CASSQPGLRTDTQYF
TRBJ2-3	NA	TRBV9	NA	TGTGCCAGCAGCGTAGAAGTGACAGATACGCAGTATTTT	CASSVEVTDTQYF
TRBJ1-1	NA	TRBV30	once	TGTGCCTGGAGTGTAGGGATCGGCACTGAAGCTTTCTTT	CAWSVGIGTEAFF
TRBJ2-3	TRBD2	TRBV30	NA	TGTGCCTGGGTCAGGGCGGGGGGAAATACGCAGTATTTT	CAWVRAGGNTQYF
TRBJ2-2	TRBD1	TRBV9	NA	TGTGCCAGCAAAGGACAGGGAACGTCCGGGGAGCTGTTTTTT	CASKGQGTSGELFF
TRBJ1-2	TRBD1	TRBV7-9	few	TGTGCCAGCAGCAGACAGCAGACAGGGGTCGGCTACACCTTC	CASSRQQTGVGYTF
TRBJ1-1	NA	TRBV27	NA	TGTGCCAGCAGTTTATCGTATAAGGCCACGAACACTGAAGCTTTCTTT	CASSLSYKATNTEAFF
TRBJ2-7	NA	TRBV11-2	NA	TGTGCCAGCAGCTTAGGGGCAGTAGGCGAGCAGTACTTC	CASSLGAVGEQYF
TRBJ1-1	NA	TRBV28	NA	TGTGCCAGCAGTTTTGGCGACCGGGTTGAAGCTTTCTTT	CASSFGDRVEAFF
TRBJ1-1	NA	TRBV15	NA	TGTGCCACCAGCAGAGATCTCAGGGAGGTCAGACCTGAAGCTTTCTTT	CATSRDLREVRPEAFF
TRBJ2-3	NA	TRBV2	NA	TGTGCCAGCAGTGATGGAATCGTCACAGATACGCAGTATTTT	CASSDGIVTDTQYF
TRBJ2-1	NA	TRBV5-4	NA	TGTGCCAGCAGCTTGTTAGGGGCGTCAGGAAATGAGCAGTTCTTC	CASSLLGASGNEQFF
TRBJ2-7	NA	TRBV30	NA	TGTGCCTGGAGTGTCGAGCGCTCCTACGAGCAGTACTTC	CAWSVERSYEQYF
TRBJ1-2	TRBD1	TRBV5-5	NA	TGTGCCAGCAGTTATTGGAGGGGGACAGGGACCCACTATGGCTACACCTTC	CASSYWRGTGTHYGYTF
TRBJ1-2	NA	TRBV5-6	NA	TGTGCCAGCAGCGACACAGCTAACTATGGCTACACCTTC	CASSDTANYGYTF
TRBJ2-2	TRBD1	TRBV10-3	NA	TGTGCCATCAGTGGGACAGGGTACACCGGGGAGCTGTTTTTT	CAISGTGYTGELFF
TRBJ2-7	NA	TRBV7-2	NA	TGTGCCAGCAGCTTAGCGGGAGGCGAATACGAGCAGTACTTC	CASSLAGGEYEQYF
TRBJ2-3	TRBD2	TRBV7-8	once	TGTGCCAGCAGCTTCAGTAGCGGGAAGACAGATACGCAGTATTTT	CASSFSSGKTDTQYF
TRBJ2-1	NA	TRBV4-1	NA	TGCGCCAGCAGCCAATTAAGGCTTTACAATGAGCAGTTCTTC	CASSQLRLYNEQFF
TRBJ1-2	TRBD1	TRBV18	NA	TGTGCCAGCTCACCCGACCAGGGGGCGGTTAATGGCTACACCTTC	CASSPDQGAVNGYTF
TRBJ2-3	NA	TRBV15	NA	TGTGCCACCAGCAGAGATCCGTGGGGTGGTAAGACAGATACGCAGTATTTT	CATSRDPWGGKTDTQYF
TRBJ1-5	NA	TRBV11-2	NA	TGTGCCAGCAGCTTCCAGGAAGATCAGCCCCAGCATTTT	CASSFQEDQPQHF